The clone carrying this TCR beta chain has just one count. The method was immunoSEQ multiplex PCR; TCRdb's version includes in-frame clones alone and lacks a portion of them. Of roughly 500,000 clones in the sample, approximately 79% were seen once. The data were obtained in a study of shared clonotypes between healthy human individuals. Material for sequencing was PBMCs. This TCR came from a woman aged 40 to 50 in good health. Some clones in this sample may be carry-over from other donors' samples.

The CDR3 sequence is CASSMGGGLDGYTF. The CDR3 region has the DNA TGTGCCAGTAGTATGGGAGGGGGCCTGGATGGCTACACCTTC. The chain links TRBV19 to TRBJ1-2; 7 nucleotides match TRBD1. CDR1 and CDR2 from the germline V gene are LNHDA and SQIVND (reference sequence). The ends lost 3 bases at V and 6 bases at J; junction bases unmatched: 7. The CDR3 is 14 residues long.